This entry lists 30 T cell receptor beta chains sequenced from one sample in a study of blood T cell repertoires in COVID-19. Only in-frame clones appear in the TCRdb table, and some are missing; sequencing was by immunoSEQ multiplex PCR. This sample has 250,000 to 300,000 clones, with approximately 90% found just once. Sequenced material: PBMCs or T cells enriched from blood (not recorded which). The receptors were sampled from a woman aged 40-49 years with acute COVID-19.

The genes are TRBV5-1 and TRBJ1-1, with TRBD1 identical over 9 bases. The CDR3 covers 14 residues. Germline CDR1 is SGHRS and CDR2 is YFSETQ. Unmatched junction bases numbered 0, after V lost 0 bases and J lost 3 bases. In DNA, the CDR3 is TGCGCCAGCAGCTTGGGGACAGGGGACACTGAAGCTTTCTTT. It translates to CASSLGTGDTEAFF.

The chain joins TRBV3-1 (or the pseudogene TRBV3-2) to TRBJ1-2; 9 bases are shared with TRBD1. J was trimmed by 8 bases and V by 4 bases; bases with no gene match: 5. Germline V gives CDR1 LGHDT, CDR2 YNNKEL (reference sequence). This CDR3 comprises 13 residues. This CDR3 reads CASSPDRGGGYTF. CDR3 nucleotides: TGTGCCAGCAGCCCTGACAGGGGGGGCGGCTACACCTTC.

The CDR3 loop is CASSFVENEQFF. CDR3 sequence (DNA): TGTGCCAGCAGCTTTGTAGAGAATGAGCAGTTCTTC. V and J are TRBV13 and TRBJ2-1, with unresolved D. Germline V CDR1 and CDR2: PRHDT, FYEKMQ (reference sequence). Trimming cost V 3 bases and J 7 bases, with 7 bases left between them. The CDR3 consists of 12 residues.

The rearrangement joins TRBV7-9 to TRBJ2-1; 7 positions match TRBD2. With V trimmed by 6 bases and J by 0 bases, 5 bases remained unmatched. This CDR3 has 15 residues. Looked up from germline, CDR1 is SEHNR and CDR2 is FQNEAQ (reference sequence). This CDR3 reads CASSPGGDSYNEQFF. Written as DNA, the CDR3 is TGTGCCAGCAGTCCTGGGGGGGACTCCTACAATGAGCAGTTCTTC. The full variable domain, completed using reference TRBV7-9 and TRBJ2-1, is DTGVSQNPRHKITKRGQNVTFRCDPISEHNRLYWYRQTLGQGPEFLTYFQNEAQLEKSRLLSDRFSAERPKGSFSTLEIQRTEQGDSAMYLCASSPGGDSYNEQFFGPGTRLTVL.

The CDR3 DNA reads as TGTGCCAGCGGGACAGGGGCCGCCTTAGGAGCTTTCTTT. Protein: CASGTGAALGAFF. The V and J genes are TRBV28 and TRBJ1-1; TRBD1 aligns across 10 bases. This CDR3 has 13 residues. V dropped 8 bases and J dropped 10; count of bases not matched to a gene: 10. Germline loops: CDR1 MDHEN, CDR2 SYDVKM.

The rearrangement uses TRBV11-3 and TRBJ2-7; 7 nucleotides agree with TRBD1. This CDR3 is 16 amino acids long. Germline lookup yields CDR1 SGHNT and CDR2 YENEEA. V gave up 1 base and J gave up 6 bases; unmatched junction bases: 12. DNA of the CDR3: TGTGCCAGCAGCTTAGTGACAGGGAGTGGGGGAACCGAGCAGTACTTC. Residues: CASSLVTGSGGTEQYF.

The gene calls are TRBV28 and TRBJ1-5, with 9 bases identical to TRBD1. Germline V gives CDR1 MDHEN, CDR2 SYDVKM. CDR3 size: 14 residues. The trim removed 6 bases at V and 6 bases at J, leaving 6 bases unmatched. Here the CDR3 DNA reads TGTGCCAGCAGGGGGACAGGGTTTCGTCAGCCCCAGCATTTT. This gives the protein CASRGTGFRQPQHF.

The rearrangement links TRBV6-1 to TRBJ1-2; D may be TRBD1 (6 bases). Germline-derived CDR1 and CDR2 are MNHNS and SASEGT. The CDR3 is 15 residues long. Trimming removed 2 bases from V and 4 bases from J, with 14 bases in between. CDR3 DNA sequence: TGTGCCAGCAGTGAAACGTGGACAGAGACCTATGGCTACACCTTC. It is translated as CASSETWTETYGYTF.

The gene calls are TRBV5-5 and TRBJ2-7; D possibly corresponds to TRBD2 (6 bases). The CDR3 is 14 amino acids. The germline V gene has CDR1 SGHKS and CDR2 YYEKEE (reference sequence). Between the trimmed V and J ends, which lost 1 base and 2 bases, there was a span of 10 bases. This chain's CDR3 is CASSLRLETYEQYF. CDR3 sequence (DNA): TGTGCCAGCAGCTTGAGACTAGAAACCTACGAGCAGTACTTC.

The chain joins TRBV5-8 to TRBJ2-7, with 9 bases that match TRBD1. Germline V gene sequence: CDR1 SGHTS, CDR2 YDEGEE. The ends lost 9 bases at V and 6 bases at J; junction bases unmatched: 7. The CDR3 is 12 amino acids. DNA for the CDR3: TGTGCCACTGACAGGGGGGTCAGCGAGCAGTACTTC. As protein: CATDRGVSEQYF. Full variable domain (remainder filled in from reference TRBV5-8 and TRBJ2-7): EAGVTQSPTHLIKTRGQQATLRCSPISGHTSVYWYQQALGLGLQFLLWYDEGEERNRGNFPPRFSGRQFPNYSSELNVNALELEDSALYLCATDRGVSEQYFGPGTRLTVT.

The chain carries TRBV11-2 and TRBJ2-7; perhaps TRBD1 as D (5 bases). Germline V gene lookup returns CDR1 SGHAT and CDR2 FQNNGV. This CDR3 is 14 amino acids long. Trimming removed 3 bases from V and 7 bases from J, with 16 bases in between. The CDR3 DNA follows: TGTGCCAGCAGCTTCAATCGTCAGGGAAGGGAGCAGTACTTC. Translating it yields CASSFNRQGREQYF. Full variable domain (outside the CDR3, taken from reference TRBV11-2 and TRBJ2-7): EAGVAQSPRYKIIEKRQSVAFWCNPISGHATLYWYQQILGQGPKLLIQFQNNGVVDDSQLPKDRFSAERLKGVDSTLKIQPAKLEDSAVYLCASSFNRQGREQYFGPGTRLTVT.

This clone came up once. The chain carries TRBV28 and TRBJ1-6; D uncertain. The germline gives CDR1 MDHEN, CDR2 SYDVKM. V was cut by 6 bases and J by 7 bases, with 16 bases left in between. The CDR3 is 15 amino acids. The CDR3 region is CASSPGSGSNSPLHF. For the CDR3, the DNA is TGTGCCAGCAGCCCCGGATCGGGGTCGAATTCACCCCTCCACTTT.

This chain uses TRBV5-1 with TRBJ1-1; TRBD1 is a possible D gene (5 bases). Germline V CDR1 and CDR2: SGHRS, YFSETQ. This CDR3 is built from 14 residues. Between the trimmed V and J ends, which lost 4 bases and 0 bases, there was a span of 10 bases. This CDR3 is CASSPKGMNTEAFF. CDR3 in DNA: TGCGCCAGCAGCCCGAAGGGGATGAACACTGAAGCTTTCTTT.

The V gene is TRBV28, the J gene TRBJ2-1, with 11 bases lining up with TRBD2. The CDR3 length is 14 residues. CDR1 MDHEN and CDR2 SYDVKM come from the germline V gene. V lost 7 bases and J lost 8; bases outside the gene matches: 7. CDR3 DNA sequence: TGTGCCAGCAAACTAGCGGGGGCCTGGGATGAGCAGTTCTTC. It yields the protein CASKLAGAWDEQFF. Full variable domain (outside the CDR3, taken from reference TRBV28 and TRBJ2-1): DVKVTQSSRYLVKRTGEKVFLECVQDMDHENMFWYRQDPGLGLRLIYFSYDVKMKEKGDIPEGYSVSREKKERFSLILESASTNQTSMYLCASKLAGAWDEQFFGPGTRLTVL.

This sequence joins TRBV2 and TRBJ2-1; a weak D match, TRBD2 (6 bases). Germline V gene lookup returns CDR1 SNHLY and CDR2 FYNNEI. The germline V and J ends were trimmed by 8 bases and 3 bases, with 23 bases remaining between them. The length of the CDR3 is 17 residues. The CDR3 loop is CASLNHGGEGNYNEQFF. Written as DNA, the CDR3 is TGTGCCAGCTTGAACCACGGGGGTGAGGGGAACTACAATGAGCAGTTCTTC. Full variable domain (outside the CDR3, taken from reference TRBV2 and TRBJ2-1): EPEVTQTPSHQVTQMGQEVILRCVPISNHLYFYWYRQILGQKVEFLVSFYNNEISEKSEIFDDQFSVERPDGSNFTLKIRSTKLEDSAMYFCASLNHGGEGNYNEQFFGPGTRLTVL.

The J gene is TRBJ2-2, the V gene TRBV6-4; 10 positions agree with TRBD2. The V gene's germline CDR1 is MRHNA and CDR2 SNTAGT. The CDR3 loop spans 15 amino acids. The V and J ends lost 6 bases and 4 bases, in that order; junction bases with no gene match: 5. This CDR3 is CASSPSSGSTGELFF. The CDR3 bases are TGTGCCAGCAGCCCTTCTAGCGGGAGCACCGGGGAGCTGTTTTTT.

V gene TRBV27 combines with J gene TRBJ1-2; TRBD1 aligns across 8 bases. The V gene's germline CDR1 is MNHEY and CDR2 SMNVEV (reference sequence). The CDR3 extends over 15 amino acids. The J segment lost 7 bases and the V segment lost 3 bases, leaving 10 bases of the junction unmatched. The CDR3 region has the DNA TGTGCCAGCAGTTTCGGGGACAGGCTTCAGAGTGGCTACACCTTC. The encoded protein is CASSFGDRLQSGYTF.

This chain uses TRBV24-1 with TRBJ2-1, with a tentative D call TRBD1 (7 bases). Trimming took 5 bases from V and 6 from J, leaving 31 bases between them. CDR3 size: 20 residues. CDR1 is KGHDR, CDR2 SFDVKD, per germline. The CDR3 region is CATSGQGGLGAWTTFNEQFF. The CDR3 bases are TGTGCCACCAGTGGACAGGGTGGACTTGGGGCTTGGACTACATTCAATGAGCAGTTCTTC.

The V and J genes are TRBV25-1 and TRBJ1-2; D gene ambiguous. The length of the CDR3 is 13 residues. CDR1 is MGHDK, CDR2 SYGVNS, per germline. The V gene lost 3 bases and the J gene lost 7 bases, with 12 bases spanning the gap. The CDR3 reads CASSDLWSSGYTF. The CDR3, as DNA: TGTGCCAGCAGTGATTTGTGGAGTTCTGGCTACACCTTC.

This sequence joins TRBV5-1 and TRBJ2-7; TRBD1 agrees at 9 bases. The CDR3 contains 14 residues. The J segment lost 2 bases and the V segment lost 4 bases, leaving 4 bases of the junction unmatched. Germline CDR1 and CDR2: SGHRS and YFSETQ. The CDR3 bases are TGCGCCAGCAGCATCGGGACAGGGACCTACGAGCAGTACTTC. This gives the protein CASSIGTGTYEQYF.

The rearrangement uses TRBV10-3 and TRBJ2-1; TRBD2 might be the D (6 bases). The V end lost 0 bases, the J end lost 6 bases, and 15 bases lay between the germline ends. The V gene's germline CDR1 is ENHRY and CDR2 SYGVKD. The CDR3 is 16 amino acids. The CDR3 DNA reads TGTGCCATCAGTGAGTCTAGCTCCCTGGGAGGCAATGAGCAGTTCTTC. Its protein product is CAISESSSLGGNEQFF.

The genes are TRBV12-3 or TRBV12-4 and TRBJ1-1; unclear D gene. The CDR3 totals 13 residues. V was trimmed by 4 bases and J by 0 bases, leaving 6 bases between them. CDR3 sequence: CASSSDLNTEAFF. CDR3 nucleotide sequence: TGTGCCAGCAGTTCCGACTTGAACACTGAAGCTTTCTTT.

The V call is TRBV5-5, the J call TRBJ2-1, with unresolved D. This CDR3 has 15 amino acids. The V and J ends lost 2 bases and 3 bases respectively, with 12 bases between them. From germline, CDR1 is SGHKS and CDR2 YYEKEE (reference sequence). CDR3 nucleotide sequence: TGTGCCAGCAGCTTAGGATGGTCAGGCTACAATGAGCAGTTCTTC. Its protein is CASSLGWSGYNEQFF. The full variable domain, rest sourced from reference TRBV5-5 and TRBJ2-1, is DAGVTQSPTHLIKTRGQQVTLRCSPISGHKSVSWYQQVLGQGPQFIFQYYEKEERGRGNFPDRFSARQFPNYSSELNVNALLLGDSALYLCASSLGWSGYNEQFFGPGTRLTVL.

The rearrangement uses TRBV9 and TRBJ2-5; D perhaps matches TRBD2 (5 bases). The CDR3 contains 15 residues. Germline CDR1 SGDLS, CDR2 YYNGEE. V dropped 4 bases and J dropped 5 bases, with 18 bases sitting between them. The CDR3 DNA is TGTGCCAGCAGCCCACTACCGGACTCGCGCGAGACCCAGTACTTC. Translating it yields CASSPLPDSRETQYF.

The chain has TRBV5-1 and TRBJ2-1; TRBD2 aligns across 11 bases. This CDR3 has 18 residues. The trim removed 0 bases at V and 6 bases at J, leaving 11 bases unmatched. CDR1 is SGHRS, CDR2 YFSETQ, per germline. The CDR3 protein is CASSLVTSGGRGFNEQFF. The CDR3 DNA is TGCGCCAGCAGCTTGGTTACTAGCGGGGGCCGAGGATTCAATGAGCAGTTCTTC.

The rearrangement links TRBV24-1 to TRBJ2-7, with D possibly being TRBD2 (6 bases). Trimming stripped 1 base from V and 1 base from J, with 13 bases between. CDR1 is KGHDR, CDR2 SFDVKD, per germline. The CDR3 has 16 amino acids. CDR3 protein: CATSDLSGGLSYEQYF. The CDR3 DNA reads TGTGCCACCAGTGATTTATCTGGAGGGCTTTCCTACGAGCAGTACTTC.

This chain joins TRBV11-2 and TRBJ1-2; unclear D gene. V lost 0 bases to trimming and J lost 1 base, with 15 bases between them. Germline CDR1 and CDR2: SGHAT and FQNNGV. This CDR3 is built from 17 residues. DNA for the CDR3: TGTGCCAGCAGCTTAGATTTGCGACGGGCGGGTAACTATGGCTACACCTTC. Its translation is CASSLDLRRAGNYGYTF.

The chain recombines TRBV24-1 with TRBJ2-1; the D gene is possibly TRBD2 (6 bases). The germline V gene has CDR1 KGHDR and CDR2 SFDVKD. This CDR3 is 17 amino acids long. Trimming pared 4 bases from V and 7 bases from J, leaving 22 bases between. In DNA form, the CDR3 reads TGTGCCACCAGTGACGCACGGCGGGGAGCCGTCGGGAATGAGCAGTTCTTC. It translates to CATSDARRGAVGNEQFF.

V usage is TRBV2 and J usage is TRBJ1-5, with TRBD1 as a possible D gene (5 bases). The germline V and J ends were trimmed by 7 bases and 5 bases, with 9 bases remaining between them. There are 12 residues in the CDR3. The V gene's germline CDR1 is SNHLY and CDR2 FYNNEI. The chain's CDR3 is CASKGQDQPQHF. The CDR3 DNA follows: TGTGCCAGCAAAGGACAAGATCAGCCCCAGCATTTT.

This chain joins TRBV10-3 and TRBJ1-5, with D uncertain. CDR1 and CDR2 from the germline V gene are ENHRY and SYGVKD. The CDR3 sequence is 16 residues long. Between the trimmed V and J ends, which lost 0 bases and 1 base, there was a span of 10 bases. In nucleotides, the CDR3 is TGTGCCATCAGTGAGTCGTATGACATAAGCAATCAGCCCCAGCATTTT. This gives the protein CAISESYDISNQPQHF.